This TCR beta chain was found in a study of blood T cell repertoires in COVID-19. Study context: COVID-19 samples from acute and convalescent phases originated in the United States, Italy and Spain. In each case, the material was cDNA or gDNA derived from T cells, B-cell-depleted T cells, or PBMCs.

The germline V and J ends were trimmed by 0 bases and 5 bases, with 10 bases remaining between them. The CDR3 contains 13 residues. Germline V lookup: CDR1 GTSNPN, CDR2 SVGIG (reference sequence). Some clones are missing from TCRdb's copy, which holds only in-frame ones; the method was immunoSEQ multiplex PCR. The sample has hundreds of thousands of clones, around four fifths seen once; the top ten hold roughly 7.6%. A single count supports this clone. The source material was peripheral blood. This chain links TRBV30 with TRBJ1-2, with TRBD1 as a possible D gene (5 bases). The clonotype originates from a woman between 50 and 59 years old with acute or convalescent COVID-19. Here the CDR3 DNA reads TGTGCCTGGAGTGTACGGGGGTCATATGGCTACACCTTC. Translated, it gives CAWSVRGSYGYTF.